Reported below is one TCR beta chain. Germline CDR1 reads SNHLY; CDR2 reads FYNNEI. V was pared by 7 bases and J by 5 bases, with 18 bases between. The CDR3 totals 15 residues. These data originate in a study of T cells in Graves' hyperthyroidism and ophthalmopathy. TCR beta CDR3 regions were amplified from RNA transcripts. HTBI primers were employed in a first-round RT-PCR of the TCR CDR3. TCRdb re-called the multiplex PCR reads through MiXCR, storing one row per CDR3 protein. The data hold 540,000 or so distinct CDR3 sequences, with 40% to 55% observed a single time. The TCR originated in an adult woman with Graves' disease, either hyperthyroidism or ophthalmopathy (not recorded which). Material: peripheral blood or thyroid tissue (not recorded which). The rearrangement joins TRBV2 to TRBJ1-5; possible D gene TRBD1, 6 bases. The CDR3 here is CASKLEQGSDQPQHF. CDR3 coding DNA: TGTGCCAGCAAGCTTGAACAGGGTTCAGATCAGCCCCAGCATTTT.